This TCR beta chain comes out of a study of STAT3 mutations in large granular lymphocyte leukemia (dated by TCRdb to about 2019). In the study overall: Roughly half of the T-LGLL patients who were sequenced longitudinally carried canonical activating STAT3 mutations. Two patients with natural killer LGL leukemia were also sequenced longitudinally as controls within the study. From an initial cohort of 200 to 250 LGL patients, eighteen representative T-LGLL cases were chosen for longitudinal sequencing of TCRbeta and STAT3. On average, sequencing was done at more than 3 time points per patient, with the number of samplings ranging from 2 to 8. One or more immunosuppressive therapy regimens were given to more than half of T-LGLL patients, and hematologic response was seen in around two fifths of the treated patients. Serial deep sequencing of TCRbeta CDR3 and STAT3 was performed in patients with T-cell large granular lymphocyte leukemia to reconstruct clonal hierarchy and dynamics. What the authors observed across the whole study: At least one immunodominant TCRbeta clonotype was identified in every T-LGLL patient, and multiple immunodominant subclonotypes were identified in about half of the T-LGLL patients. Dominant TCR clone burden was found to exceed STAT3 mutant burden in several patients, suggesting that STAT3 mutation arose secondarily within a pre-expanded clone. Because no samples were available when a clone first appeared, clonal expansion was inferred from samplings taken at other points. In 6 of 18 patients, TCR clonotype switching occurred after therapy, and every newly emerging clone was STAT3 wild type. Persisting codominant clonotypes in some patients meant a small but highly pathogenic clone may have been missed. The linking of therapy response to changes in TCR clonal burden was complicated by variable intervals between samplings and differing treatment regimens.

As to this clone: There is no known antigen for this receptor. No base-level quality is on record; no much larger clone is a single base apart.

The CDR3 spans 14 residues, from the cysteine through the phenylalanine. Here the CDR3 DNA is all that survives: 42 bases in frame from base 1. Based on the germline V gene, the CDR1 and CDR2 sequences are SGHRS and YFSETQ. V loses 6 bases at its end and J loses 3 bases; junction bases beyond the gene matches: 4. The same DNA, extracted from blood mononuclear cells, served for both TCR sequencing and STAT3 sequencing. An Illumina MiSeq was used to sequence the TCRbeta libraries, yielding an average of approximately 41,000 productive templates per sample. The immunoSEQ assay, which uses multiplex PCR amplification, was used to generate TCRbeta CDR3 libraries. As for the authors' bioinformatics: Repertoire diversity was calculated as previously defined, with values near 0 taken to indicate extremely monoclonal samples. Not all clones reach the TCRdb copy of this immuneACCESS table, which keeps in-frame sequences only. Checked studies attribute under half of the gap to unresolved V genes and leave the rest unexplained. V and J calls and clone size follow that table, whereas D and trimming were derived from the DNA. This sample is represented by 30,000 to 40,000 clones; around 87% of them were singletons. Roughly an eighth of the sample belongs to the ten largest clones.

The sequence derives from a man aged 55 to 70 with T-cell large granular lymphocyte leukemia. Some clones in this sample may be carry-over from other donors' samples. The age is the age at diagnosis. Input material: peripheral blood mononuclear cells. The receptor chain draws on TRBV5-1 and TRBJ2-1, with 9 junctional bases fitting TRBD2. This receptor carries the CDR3 CASILAGLYNEQFF. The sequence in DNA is TGCGCCAGCATCCTAGCGGGGCTCTACAATGAGCAGTTCTTC.